This T cell receptor beta chain comes out of a study of cytomegalovirus exposure and HLA in healthy donors. Study context: Earlier work reported some 110 million unique TCR beta sequences from some 180 million T cells. Within an early data release were tens of millions of unique TCRs drawn from HLA-typed donors. Overall study findings and caveats: In an earlier analysis, about 90% or about 30%: the productive usage of most TCR beta V segments. Owing to their indistinguishability, certain V segments, notably TRBV6-2 and TRBV6-3, were excluded.

The CDR3 consists of 14 residues. The PCR employed 60 Vbeta primers together with 13 Jbeta primers. TCRdb keeps only in-frame clones here, not all; method: immunoSEQ multiplex PCR. The sample holds about 98,000 clones; under 80% are singletons and the top ten take approximately 9.2%. As regards this clone: The antigen is unknown.

Sequences were obtained from PBMCs. The source of this sequence is a human donor in good health. The V gene is TRBV12-2, the J gene TRBJ2-3; the table's D gene call, TRBD1, was not cross checked with the DNA. TRBV12-2 is reported as a pseudogene. This CDR3 is CASPAQNPTDTQYF. The CDR3 DNA follows: TGTGCAAGTCCCGCACAGAATCCTACAGATACGCAGTATTTT.